A selection of T cell receptor beta chains follows, all from one sample in a study of shared clonotypes between healthy human individuals. Sequenced by immunoSEQ multiplex PCR; TCRdb stores in-frame clones only, minus some. This sample yields some 900,000 clones, of which 76% are seen a single time; around 1.4% belongs to the top ten. The sequencing sample was made of memory CD4+ T cells sorted from blood. Source of these receptors: a man younger than 35 in good health. The CDR3 runs from the conserved cysteine through the conserved F or W. Only part of the rows carry a size: once, few, many, or a class if the clone is expanded.

>NA|TRBV2
CASSVDGRGFATKYQETQYF
>NA|TRBV5-1
CASSLDLGTEAFF
>NA|TRBV15
CATSRDGTSGRGGADTQYF
>NA|TRBV30
CAWTNTGANVLTF
>NA|TRBV11-3
CASSKLAGANTGELFF
>NA|TRBV4-1
CASSPGQTTTGELFF
>NA|TRBV6-1
CASSATDRGGSPLHF
>NA|TRBV5-1
CASRPGSSGDGTQYF
>NA|TRBV6-6
CASKKGAFYSPLHF
>NA|TRBV10-3
CAISGLQGLGTEAFF
>NA|TRBV6-1
CASSDIFGTSPGELFF
>few|TRBV20-1
CSARMSYEQYF
>NA|TRBV7-9
CASSHPPASGYTF
>NA|TRBV5-1
CASSLQPSNTEAFF
>NA|TRBV11-3
CASSPPGQGLSTQYF
>NA|TRBV15
CATSRDRDRELEKLFF
>NA|TRBV28
CASSFPTPGRGEKLFF
>NA|TRBV5-6
CASSSLWETGGNTIYF
>NA|TRBV5-1
CASSNGLAGEGETQYF
>few|TRBV13
CASRPLGLAENTGELFF
>NA|TRBV27
CASSLSFWETGETQYF
>NA|TRBV7-2
CASSVGGLNTEAFF
>NA|TRBV7-9
CASSPTGAGLDETQYF
>NA|TRBV5-1
CASSPGVTYEQYF
>NA|TRBV6-5
CASRSAGSTDTQYF